These 22 T cell receptor beta chains originate from one sample sequenced in a study of T cell repertoires in cytomegalovirus infection. Using its own MiXCR run on the reads, TCRdb lists one record per CDR3 protein. The table includes about 110,000 distinct CDR3 sequences, roughly a tenth detected once. No antigens are known for them. The sample taken for sequencing was PBMCs, sequenced either directly or after in vitro stimulation (not recorded which). The receptors were sampled from a human donor in good health (CMV status not recorded). Some clones in this sample may be carry-over from other donors' samples.

This sequence joins TRBV9 and TRBJ2-3, with 12 positions matching TRBD2. The CDR3 length is 16 residues. After removal of 4 bases from V and 7 bases from J, the junction contained 10 bases not matched to a gene. CDR1 and CDR2 (germline): SGDLS, YYNGEE. The CDR3 bases are TGTGCCAGCAGCCCCCAGACTAGCGGGAGTTTGAATACGCAGTATTTT. Translated: CASSPQTSGSLNTQYF.

This clonotype was observed a few times. This chain connects TRBV20-1 to TRBJ2-5; 10 bases agree with TRBD2. The CDR3 sequence is 16 residues long. CDR1 DFQATT and CDR2 SNEGSKA come from the germline V gene (reference sequence). V gave up 6 bases and J gave up 2 bases; unmatched junction bases: 12. This CDR3 reads CSAPPPLAGAQETQYF. The CDR3 DNA follows: TGCAGTGCACCCCCCCCTCTAGCGGGGGCACAAGAGACCCAGTACTTC.

The chain joins TRBV7-2 to TRBJ2-2; a weak D match, TRBD2 (6 bases). The V end was cut by 5 bases, the J end by 2 bases, with 12 bases between. CDR1 SGHTA and CDR2 FQGNSA come from the germline V gene. CDR3 length: 15 amino acids. In nucleotides, the CDR3 is TGTGCCAGCAGCATAACTAGCCAAAACACCGGGGAGCTGTTTTTT. Translation gives CASSITSQNTGELFF.

In its sample, this clonotype was seen once. This rearrangement joins TRBV5-6 to TRBJ2-1; 7 bases map to TRBD2. The CDR3 contains 19 residues. CDR1 is SGHDT, CDR2 YYEEEE, per germline. V lost 6 bases and J lost 7; bases outside the gene matches: 25. For the CDR3, the DNA is TGTGCCAGCACCCCATGGGGGGGGGAGGGCCTAGTTTTCAGGAATGAGCAGTTCTTC. It specifies CASTPWGGEGLVFRNEQFF.

As for this clonotype: This could be a read error, since a much larger clone is one nucleotide away. The chain carries TRBV7-9 and TRBJ1-1; TRBD1 aligns across 8 bases. The CDR3 loop spans 15 amino acids. Germline values: CDR1 SEHNR, CDR2 FQNEAQ (reference sequence). CDR3 amino acids: CTSSSGGFVNTEAFF. The CDR3 DNA sequence: TGTACCAGCAGCTCAGGGGGCTTTGTAAACACTGAAGCTTTCTTT.

This clonotype was seen ten or more times. The chain joins TRBV25-1 to TRBJ1-6; 8 bases match TRBD1. Trimming took 5 bases from V and 5 from J; bases not matched to a gene: 5. CDR1 MGHDK and CDR2 SYGVNS come from the germline V gene. The CDR3 is 15 amino acids. DNA for the CDR3: TGTGCCAGCAGTCCCGGACAGGGCGATAATTCACCCCTCCACTTT. It codes for CASSPGQGDNSPLHF. Complete variable domain (other parts from reference TRBV25-1 and TRBJ1-6): EADIYQTPRYLVIGTGKKITLECSQTMGHDKMYWYQQDPGMELHLIHYSYGVNSTEKGDLSSESTVSRIRTEHFPLTLESARPSHTSQYLCASSPGQGDNSPLHFGNGTRLTVT.

The CDR3 DNA follows: TGCAGTGCTAGTACCCGTCAAGAGACCCAGTACTTC. Its translation is CSASTRQETQYF. This chain uses TRBV20-1 with TRBJ2-5; D unclear. Germline values: CDR1 DFQATT, CDR2 SNEGSKA (reference sequence). This CDR3 contains 12 residues. Trimming took 3 bases from V and 2 from J, leaving 7 bases between them.

This clonotype has at least ten counts. The chain links TRBV7-2 to TRBJ1-2; no clear D. This CDR3 spans 13 amino acids. The germline CDR1 and CDR2 sequences are SGHTA and FQGNSA. Trimming pared 1 base from V and 7 bases from J, leaving 10 bases between. CDR3 loop: CASSLVGLSGYTF. CDR3 DNA sequence: TGTGCCAGCAGCTTAGTGGGGTTAAGTGGCTACACCTTC.

The table lists this clonotype with a few counts. The genes are TRBV13 and TRBJ1-2; 7 bases line up with TRBD1. CDR1 PRHDT and CDR2 FYEKMQ come from the germline V gene (reference sequence). V was clipped by 0 bases and J by 4 bases; unmatched bases: 5. The CDR3 loop spans 15 amino acids. The CDR3 sequence: CASSLGSGTAYGYTF. In DNA form, the CDR3 reads TGTGCCAGCAGCTTAGGCTCCGGGACAGCCTATGGCTACACCTTC.

This clonotype was found many times. The chain carries TRBV7-8 and TRBJ2-5, with D perhaps TRBD1 or TRBD2 (5 bases each). V was shortened by 4 bases and J by 4 bases, with 16 bases between the two germline ends. The CDR3 covers 15 residues. Per the germline V gene, CDR1 is SGHVS and CDR2 is FQNEAQ. The CDR3 loop reads CASSSTELGGETQYF. The CDR3 coding sequence is TGTGCCAGCAGCTCCACAGAACTTGGGGGAGAGACCCAGTACTTC.

This clonotype was seen at least ten times. The genes are TRBV12-3 or TRBV12-4 and TRBJ2-1; 11 bases align to TRBD1. This CDR3 is 14 amino acids long. V gave up 5 bases and J gave up 8 bases; unmatched junction bases: 5. CDR3 amino acids: CASSAGTGGYEQFF. Here the CDR3 DNA reads TGTGCCAGCAGTGCCGGGACAGGGGGATATGAGCAGTTCTTC.

This clonotype was counted many times. The chain is built from TRBV7-6 and TRBJ2-3; D unresolved. This CDR3 comprises 15 residues. V was trimmed by 0 bases and J by 0 bases, leaving 7 bases between them. Per germline, CDR1 SGHVS and CDR2 FNYEAQ. The CDR3 sequence is CASSLADGSTDTQYF. The CDR3 bases are TGTGCCAGCAGCTTAGCTGACGGGAGCACAGATACGCAGTATTTT.

The table lists this clonotype with many counts. This sequence joins TRBV12-3 or TRBV12-4 and TRBJ1-2; D is possibly TRBD1 (5 bases). This CDR3 has 13 residues. Trimming pared 6 bases from V and 4 bases from J, leaving 12 bases between. The CDR3 DNA follows: TGTGCCAGCAGACCCGGGGGGGGCTATGGCTACACCTTC. Translation: CASRPGGGYGYTF.

Ten or more counts support this clonotype. The chain joins TRBV19 to TRBJ2-1, with D perhaps TRBD2 (6 bases). This CDR3 has 14 residues. Trimming pared 6 bases from V and 4 bases from J, leaving 13 bases between. Germline CDR1 and CDR2: LNHDA and SQIVND (reference sequence). This CDR3 is CASRGEANYNEQFF. The CDR3 DNA reads TGTGCCAGTAGGGGGGAGGCAAATTACAATGAGCAGTTCTTC.

The V call is TRBV6-8, the J call TRBJ1-1; the match to TRBD1 covers 9 bases. The J segment lost 4 bases and the V segment lost 5 bases, leaving 8 bases of the junction unmatched. Germline lookup yields CDR1 MNHGY and CDR2 SAAAGT. The CDR3 is 15 residues long. The CDR3 here is CASSNRGPVFTEAFF. CDR3 coding DNA: TGTGCCAGCAGTAACAGGGGGCCGGTCTTCACTGAAGCTTTCTTT.

This clonotype was observed at least ten times. The chain carries TRBV19 and TRBJ1-1, with a tentative D call TRBD1 (5 bases). With 8 bases removed from V and 1 base from J, the gap between germline ends came to 11 bases. The CDR3 covers 13 residues. Germline V gene sequence: CDR1 LNHDA, CDR2 SQIVND (reference sequence). The CDR3 loop is CASSGVENTEAFF. The CDR3 DNA reads TGTGCCAGTTCGGGGGTCGAGAACACTGAAGCTTTCTTT.

The chain recombines TRBV30 with TRBJ2-2; a weak D match, TRBD2 (5 bases). Trimming shortened V by 2 bases and J by 7 bases, and 17 bases separated the two germline ends. Germline CDR1 reads GTSNPN; CDR2 reads SVGIG (reference sequence). The CDR3 is 15 residues long. The CDR3 reads CAWSPIAPRGGELFF. For the CDR3, the DNA is TGTGCCTGGAGTCCAATCGCCCCCCGGGGCGGGGAGCTGTTTTTT. Together with reference TRBV30 and TRBJ2-2, the CDR3 gives the full variable domain: SQTIHQWPATLVQPVGSPLSLECTVEGTSNPNLYWYRQAAGRGLQLLFYSVGIGQISSEVPQNLSASRPQDRQFILSSKKLLLSDSGFYLCAWSPIAPRGGELFFGEGSRLTVL.

This clonotype was counted between two and nine times. V and J are TRBV20-1 and TRBJ2-7; 8 bases line up with TRBD2. The germline gives CDR1 DFQATT, CDR2 SNEGSKA (reference sequence). J lost 2 bases, V lost 1 base, and 10 bases had no gene match. The CDR3 spans 16 residues. DNA for the CDR3: TGCAGTGCTAGAGGTTTACTTAGCGGGGCAGCCTACGAGCAGTACTTC. It codes for CSARGLLSGAAYEQYF.

This clonotype was found many times. The rearrangement joins TRBV19 to TRBJ2-7; D gene uncertain. The germline gives CDR1 LNHDA, CDR2 SQIVND (reference sequence). This CDR3 spans 13 amino acids. The germline V and J ends were trimmed by 3 bases and 1 base, with 7 bases remaining between them. The CDR3 nucleotides read TGTGCCAGTAGTATTGATTTATCCTACGAGCAGTACTTC. Amino acid sequence: CASSIDLSYEQYF.

Worth noting for this clonotype: One junction end does not reproduce the germline sequence, and a read error may be involved. The rearrangement uses TRBV6-8 and TRBJ2-7; the match to TRBD2 covers 10 bases. CDR1 and CDR2 from the germline V gene are MNHGY and SAAAGT. The CDR3 sequence is 13 residues long. CDR3 sequence: CASRLAGVYERYF. CDR3 bases: TGTGCCAGCAGGCTAGCGGGAGTATATGAGCGGTACTTC.

This clonotype has a count of ten or more. V usage is TRBV30 and J usage is TRBJ2-7, with D perhaps being TRBD1 or TRBD2 (5 bases each). With 2 bases removed from V and 3 bases from J, the gap between germline ends came to 11 bases. The CDR3 sequence is 13 residues long. Germline V gives CDR1 GTSNPN, CDR2 SVGIG (reference sequence). The CDR3, as DNA: TGTGCCTGGAGTCCCGGGACCCTCTACGAGCAGTACTTC. Its protein is CAWSPGTLYEQYF.

This clonotype was picked up a small number of times. This chain uses TRBV4-3 with TRBJ2-2, with a tentative D call TRBD2 (6 bases). The CDR3 runs 15 residues. Looked up from germline, CDR1 is LGHNA and CDR2 is YSLEER. Trimming took off 4 bases at V and 1 base at J, with 10 bases between the two ends. DNA of the CDR3: TGCGCCAGCAGCCGTGGGACTTTGAACACCGGGGAGCTGTTTTTT. It codes for CASSRGTLNTGELFF.